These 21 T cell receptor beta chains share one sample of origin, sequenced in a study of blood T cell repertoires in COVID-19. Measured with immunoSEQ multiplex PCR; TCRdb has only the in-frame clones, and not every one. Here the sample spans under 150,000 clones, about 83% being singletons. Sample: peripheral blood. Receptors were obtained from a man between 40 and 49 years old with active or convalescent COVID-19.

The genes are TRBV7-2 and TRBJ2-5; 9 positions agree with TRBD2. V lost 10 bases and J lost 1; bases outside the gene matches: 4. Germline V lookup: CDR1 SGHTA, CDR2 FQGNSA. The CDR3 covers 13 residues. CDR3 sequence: CANTAGGQETQYF. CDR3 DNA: TGTGCCAACACAGCGGGGGGCCAAGAGACCCAGTACTTC.

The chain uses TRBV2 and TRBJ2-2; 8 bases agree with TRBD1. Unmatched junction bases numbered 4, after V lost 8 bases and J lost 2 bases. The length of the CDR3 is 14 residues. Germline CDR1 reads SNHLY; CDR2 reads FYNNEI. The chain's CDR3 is CASGQGANTGELFF. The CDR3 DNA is TGTGCCAGCGGGCAGGGGGCAAACACCGGGGAGCTGTTTTTT.

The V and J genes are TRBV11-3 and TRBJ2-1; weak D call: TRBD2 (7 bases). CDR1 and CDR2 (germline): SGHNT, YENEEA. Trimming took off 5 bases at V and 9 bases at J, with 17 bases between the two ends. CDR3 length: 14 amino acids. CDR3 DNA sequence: TGTGCCAGCAGCCTCGAGGGGGGGTATGGTGAGCAGTTCTTC. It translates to CASSLEGGYGEQFF.

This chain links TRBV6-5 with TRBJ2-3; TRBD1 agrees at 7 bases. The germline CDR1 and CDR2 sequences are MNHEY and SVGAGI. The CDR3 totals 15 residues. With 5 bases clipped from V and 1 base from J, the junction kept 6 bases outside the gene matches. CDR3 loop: CASSQNRGRTDTQYF. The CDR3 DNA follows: TGTGCCAGCAGTCAAAACAGGGGCCGCACAGATACGCAGTATTTT.

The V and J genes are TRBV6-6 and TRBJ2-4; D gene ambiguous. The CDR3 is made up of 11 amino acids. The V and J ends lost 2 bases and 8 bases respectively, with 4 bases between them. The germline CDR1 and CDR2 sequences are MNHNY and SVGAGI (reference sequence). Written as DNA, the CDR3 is TGTGCCAGCAGTTACCATTACATTCAGTACTTC. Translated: CASSYHYIQYF.

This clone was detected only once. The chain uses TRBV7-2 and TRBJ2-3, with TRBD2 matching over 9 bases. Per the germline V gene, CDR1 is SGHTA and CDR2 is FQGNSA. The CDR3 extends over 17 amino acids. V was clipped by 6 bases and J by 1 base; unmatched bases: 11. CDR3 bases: TGTGCCAGCAGTTATAGCGGGGGCCCCGGGGGCACAGATACGCAGTATTTT. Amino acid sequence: CASSYSGGPGGTDTQYF.

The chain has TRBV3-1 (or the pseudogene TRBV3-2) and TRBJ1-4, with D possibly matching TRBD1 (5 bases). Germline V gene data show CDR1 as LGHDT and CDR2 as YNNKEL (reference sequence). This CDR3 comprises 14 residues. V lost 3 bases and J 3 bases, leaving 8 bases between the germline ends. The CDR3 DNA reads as TGTGCCAGCAGCCACCGACAGCCTAATGAAAAACTGTTTTTT. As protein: CASSHRQPNEKLFF.

CDR3 residues: CASSSRTSGAGEQFF. The CDR3 DNA reads TGTGCCAGCAGCTCCCGGACTAGCGGGGCTGGTGAGCAGTTCTTC. This chain links TRBV7-2 with TRBJ2-1; TRBD2 aligns across 12 bases. The CDR3 runs to 15 residues. The germline CDR1 and CDR2 sequences are SGHTA and FQGNSA. Trimming cost V 4 bases and J 9 bases; bases outside gene matches: 7.

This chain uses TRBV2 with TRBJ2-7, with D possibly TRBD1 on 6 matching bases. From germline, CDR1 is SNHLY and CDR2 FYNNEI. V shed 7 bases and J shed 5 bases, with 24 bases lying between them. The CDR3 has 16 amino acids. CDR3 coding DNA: TGTGCCAGCATCTCCCCGGGGACAAACAGGGCCCACGAGCAGTACTTC. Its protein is CASISPGTNRAHEQYF.

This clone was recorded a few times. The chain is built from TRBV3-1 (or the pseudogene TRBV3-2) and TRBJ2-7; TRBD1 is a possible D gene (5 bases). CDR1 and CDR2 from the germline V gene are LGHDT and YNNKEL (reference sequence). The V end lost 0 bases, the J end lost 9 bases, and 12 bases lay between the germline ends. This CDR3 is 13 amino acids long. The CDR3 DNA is TGTGCCAGCAGCCAAGATCAACAGGCAAGGCAGTACTTC. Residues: CASSQDQQARQYF.

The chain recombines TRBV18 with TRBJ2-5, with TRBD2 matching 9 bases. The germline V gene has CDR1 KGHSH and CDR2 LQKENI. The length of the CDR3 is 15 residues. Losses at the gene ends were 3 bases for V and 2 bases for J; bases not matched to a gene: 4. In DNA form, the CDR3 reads TGTGCCAGCTCACCCCCGACTAGCGGACAAGAGACCCAGTACTTC. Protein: CASSPPTSGQETQYF.

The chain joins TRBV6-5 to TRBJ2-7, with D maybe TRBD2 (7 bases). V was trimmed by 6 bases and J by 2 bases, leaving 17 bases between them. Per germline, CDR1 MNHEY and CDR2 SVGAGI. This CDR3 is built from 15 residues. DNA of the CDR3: TGTGCCAGCAGAGGGGGGCGGGGGCCCGCCTACGAGCAGTACTTC. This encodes CASRGGRGPAYEQYF.

The CDR3 DNA reads TGTGCCAGCAGTCTAGCGGGAATGTCAGATACGCAGTATTTT. It yields the protein CASSLAGMSDTQYF. V gene TRBV7-7 combines with J gene TRBJ2-3, with TRBD2 matching over 9 bases. CDR1 SSHAT and CDR2 FNYEAQ come from the germline V gene (reference sequence). The length of the CDR3 is 14 residues. V dropped 6 bases and J dropped 4; count of bases not matched to a gene: 5.

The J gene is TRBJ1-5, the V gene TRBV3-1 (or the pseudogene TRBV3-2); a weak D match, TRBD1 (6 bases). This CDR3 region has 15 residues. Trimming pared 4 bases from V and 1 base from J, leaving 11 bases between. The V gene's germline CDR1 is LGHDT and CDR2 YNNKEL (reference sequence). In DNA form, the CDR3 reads TGTGCCAGCAGCCTCGGGGGGGCGAGCAATCAGCCCCAGCATTTT. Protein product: CASSLGGASNQPQHF.

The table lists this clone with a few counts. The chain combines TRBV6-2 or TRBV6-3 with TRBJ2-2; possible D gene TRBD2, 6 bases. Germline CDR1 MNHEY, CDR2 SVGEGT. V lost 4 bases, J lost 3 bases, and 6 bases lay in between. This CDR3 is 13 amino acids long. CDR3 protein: CASSSGDTGELFF. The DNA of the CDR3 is TGTGCCAGCAGTTCGGGGGACACCGGGGAGCTGTTTTTT.

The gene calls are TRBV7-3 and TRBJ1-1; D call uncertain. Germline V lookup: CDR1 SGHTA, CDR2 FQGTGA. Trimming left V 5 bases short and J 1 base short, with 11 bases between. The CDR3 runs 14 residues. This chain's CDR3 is CASSPTPQNTEAFF. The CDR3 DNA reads TGTGCCAGCAGCCCCACCCCACAGAACACTGAAGCTTTCTTT.

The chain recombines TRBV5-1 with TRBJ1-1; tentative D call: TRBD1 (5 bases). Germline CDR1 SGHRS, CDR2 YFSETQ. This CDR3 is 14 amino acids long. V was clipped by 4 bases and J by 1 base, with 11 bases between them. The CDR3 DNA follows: TGCGCCAGCAGCGTGCAAACAGGGAACACTGAAGCTTTCTTT. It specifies CASSVQTGNTEAFF.

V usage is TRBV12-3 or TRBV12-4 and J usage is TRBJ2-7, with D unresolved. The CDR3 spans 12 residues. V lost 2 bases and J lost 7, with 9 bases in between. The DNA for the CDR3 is TGTGCCAGCAGTTTAATTCGCCGGGAGCAGTACTTC. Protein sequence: CASSLIRREQYF.

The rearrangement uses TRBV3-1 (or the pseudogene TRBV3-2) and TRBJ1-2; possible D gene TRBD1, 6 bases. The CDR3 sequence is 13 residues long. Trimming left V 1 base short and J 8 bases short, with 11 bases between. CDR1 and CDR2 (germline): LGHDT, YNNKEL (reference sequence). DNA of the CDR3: TGTGCCAGCAGCCAAGCAGGGGCAAAAGGCTACACCTTC. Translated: CASSQAGAKGYTF.

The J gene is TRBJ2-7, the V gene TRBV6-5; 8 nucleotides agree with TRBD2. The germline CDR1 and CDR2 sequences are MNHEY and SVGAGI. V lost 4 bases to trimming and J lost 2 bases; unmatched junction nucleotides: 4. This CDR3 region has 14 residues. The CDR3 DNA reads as TGTGCCAGCAGTTCCGGGGGGGTCCCCTACGAGCAGTACTTC. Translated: CASSSGGVPYEQYF.

The DNA for the CDR3 is TGTGCCAGCAGTCGAGGGATCCCAGAGGGCTACACCTTC. It codes for CASSRGIPEGYTF. The rearrangement uses TRBV12-3 or TRBV12-4 and TRBJ1-2; D is uncertain. The CDR3 sequence is 13 residues long. V was shortened by 5 bases and J by 8 bases, with 15 bases between the two germline ends.